Listed below are T cell receptor beta chains from one sample, sequenced in a study of blood T cell repertoires in COVID-19. Profiled with immunoSEQ multiplex PCR; TCRdb holds only in-frame clones, not every one. The sample carries a few hundred thousand clones, about 78% recorded once. Sequencing was performed on peripheral blood. The source of these receptors is a woman aged 65 to 85 with acute or convalescent COVID-19. Both conserved end residues are part of each CDR3. A D gene is named only where the DNA matches it firmly. Not every row has a clone size; where given, it reads once, few, many or a size class.

j_gene | abundance | v_gene | d_gene | CDR3aa | CDR3nt
TRBJ2-7 | - | TRBV3-1/TRBV3-2 | TRBD2 | CASSPPRGSYEQYF | TGTGCCAGCAGCCCCCCGCGGGGGTCCTACGAGCAGTACTTC
TRBJ2-3 | - | TRBV5-5 | - | CASSLAGGRADTQYF | TGTGCCAGCAGCTTGGCGGGGGGCCGTGCAGATACGCAGTATTTT
TRBJ2-5 | - | TRBV4-2 | TRBD2 | CASSSRLAGNQETQYF | TGTGCCAGCAGCTCGAGACTAGCGGGAAACCAAGAGACCCAGTACTTC
TRBJ2-1 | - | TRBV6-2/TRBV6-3 | - | CASSYFGLVDEQFF | TGTGCCAGCAGTTACTTCGGTCTGGTTGATGAGCAGTTCTTC
TRBJ2-1 | once | TRBV5-1 | TRBD2 | CASTLWTSGGNEQFF | TGCGCCAGCACTCTATGGACTAGCGGGGGAAATGAGCAGTTCTTC
TRBJ1-6 | - | TRBV24-1 | - | CATSPFTGRGSSYNSPLHF | TGTGCCACCAGTCCCTTCACTGGGAGGGGGAGCTCCTATAATTCACCCCTCCACTTT
TRBJ1-1 | - | TRBV29-1 | - | CSVGETGLYTEAFF | TGCAGCGTTGGCGAAACAGGGTTGTACACTGAAGCTTTCTTT
TRBJ2-2 | - | TRBV18 | TRBD2 | CASSPGLAGTGELFF | TGTGCCAGCTCCCCCGGACTAGCGGGCACCGGGGAGCTGTTTTTT
TRBJ2-1 | once | TRBV6-5 | TRBD2 | CASKSAGGRDEQFF | TGTGCCAGCAAGAGCGCGGGGGGAAGGGATGAGCAGTTCTTC
TRBJ1-1 | - | TRBV5-1 | TRBD1 | CASSLGDSNMNTEAFF | TGCGCCAGCAGTCTCGGGGACAGCAACATGAACACTGAAGCTTTCTTT
TRBJ2-5 | once | TRBV5-1 | TRBD2 | CASSIRTSGGGETQYF | TGCGCCAGCAGCATCCGGACTAGCGGGGGGGGTGAGACCCAGTACTTC
TRBJ2-5 | - | TRBV24-1 | TRBD1 | CATSDRGGVGRQETQYF | TGTGCCACCAGTGACCGAGGGGGCGTAGGGCGCCAAGAGACCCAGTACTTC
TRBJ2-7 | - | TRBV21-1 | - | CASSRPGSNEQYF | TGTGCCAGCAGCCGACCAGGGTCAAACGAGCAGTACTTC
TRBJ2-5 | - | TRBV18 | TRBD1 | CASSLARQGKEETQYF | TGTGCCAGCTCTCTAGCTCGACAGGGGAAAGAAGAGACCCAGTACTTC
TRBJ2-3 | - | TRBV7-2 | - | CASSSPRAETDTQYF | TGTGCCAGCAGCTCCCCAAGAGCGGAGACAGATACGCAGTATTTT
TRBJ2-3 | - | TRBV29-1 | TRBD1 | CSVEDRTWDTQYF | TGCAGCGTTGAGGACAGGACCTGGGATACGCAGTATTTT
TRBJ1-4 | - | TRBV13 | - | CASSFGGGNEKLFF | TGTGCCAGCAGCTTCGGGGGAGGGAATGAAAAACTGTTTTTT
TRBJ1-5 | - | TRBV6-5 | - | CASSLQAYSNQPQHF | TGTGCCAGCAGCTTACAGGCGTATAGCAATCAGCCCCAGCATTTT
TRBJ2-5 | - | TRBV27 | - | CASSLSRLLQETQYF | TGTGCCAGCAGTTTATCTAGACTACTCCAAGAGACCCAGTACTTC
TRBJ2-7 | - | TRBV4-3 | - | CASSQDQGSYEQYF | TGCGCCAGCAGCCAAGATCAGGGGTCCTACGAGCAGTACTTC
TRBJ2-7 | once | TRBV5-1 | - | CASSSQSTGGTGGVSQQYF | TGCGCCAGCAGTTCACAATCCACAGGAGGAACAGGGGGGGTTTCGCAGCAGTACTTC
TRBJ2-3 | - | TRBV7-2 | - | CASSSRSDTQYF | TGTGCCAGCAGCTCGAGATCAGATACGCAGTATTTT
TRBJ2-3 | - | TRBV19 | TRBD2 | CASSPLAGERTDTQYF | TGTGCCAGTAGCCCCCTAGCGGGGGAACGCACAGATACGCAGTATTTT
TRBJ2-2 | - | TRBV7-8 | TRBD2 | CASSLFPSGGATGELFF | TGTGCCAGCAGCTTATTTCCTAGCGGGGGGGCCACCGGGGAGCTGTTTTTT
TRBJ1-2 | - | TRBV3-1/TRBV3-2 | - | CASSQRTDYGYTF | TGTGCCAGCAGCCAAAGGACAGACTATGGCTACACCTTC
TRBJ2-1 | few | TRBV9 | - | CASSVDRGSYNEQFF | TGTGCCAGCAGCGTAGACCGGGGGAGCTACAATGAGCAGTTCTTC
TRBJ2-3 | - | TRBV27 | - | CASSLLGGGRGINTDTQYF | TGTGCCAGCAGTTTATTGGGGGGGGGCAGGGGAATCAACACAGATACGCAGTATTTT
TRBJ2-5 | - | TRBV7-2 | TRBD2 | CASSVQRGSQETQYF | TGTGCCAGCTCTGTGCAGCGGGGGTCGCAAGAGACCCAGTACTTC
TRBJ2-3 | - | TRBV5-4 | - | CASSIEWGVGADTQYF | TGTGCCAGCAGCATAGAATGGGGAGTTGGCGCAGATACGCAGTATTTT
TRBJ1-2 | - | TRBV6-2/TRBV6-3 | TRBD1 | CASSDRVGGYTF | TGTGCCAGCAGTGACAGGGTGGGTGGCTACACCTTC
TRBJ2-3 | - | TRBV24-1 | TRBD2 | CATRDGGSTDTQYF | TGTGCCACCAGGGACGGGGGGAGCACAGATACGCAGTATTTT
TRBJ2-7 | - | TRBV9 | - | CASSAHGESSREQYF | TGTGCCAGCAGCGCCCATGGGGAGTCCAGCCGGGAGCAGTACTTC
TRBJ1-5 | - | TRBV19 | TRBD1 | CATTDRAGQPQHF | TGTGCCACCACAGACAGGGCCGGCCAGCCCCAGCATTTT
TRBJ2-2 | few | TRBV19 | - | CASRTVKETGRTGELFF | TGTGCCAGTAGAACGGTTAAAGAGACAGGGAGGACCGGGGAGCTGTTTTTT
TRBJ2-1 | - | TRBV6-5 | TRBD1 | CASRGQGSNEQFF | TGTGCCAGCAGGGGACAGGGGTCCAATGAGCAGTTCTTC
TRBJ2-7 | - | TRBV7-6 | TRBD1 | CASSPLGTGVYEQYF | TGTGCCAGCAGCCCTCTAGGGACAGGGGTTTACGAGCAGTACTTC
TRBJ2-5 | many | TRBV19 | - | CASSKRDIETQYF | TGTGCCAGTAGTAAGCGGGACATTGAGACCCAGTACTTC
TRBJ1-2 | - | TRBV10-3 | TRBD1 | CAISPSPGQRSQGYTF | TGTGCCATCAGTCCGTCTCCGGGACAGAGATCGCAGGGCTACACCTTC
TRBJ2-3 | - | TRBV5-1 | TRBD2 | CASSRTGGTDTQYF | TGCGCCAGCAGCAGGACGGGGGGGACAGATACGCAGTATTTT
TRBJ2-5 | - | TRBV7-8 | TRBD2 | CASSRASGGAGETQYF | TGTGCCAGCAGCCGAGCTAGCGGGGGGGCTGGGGAGACCCAGTACTTC
TRBJ2-5 | - | TRBV6-5 | - | CASSRDDETQYF | TGTGCCAGCAGCCGGGATGATGAGACCCAGTACTTC
TRBJ2-5 | - | TRBV7-7 | - | CASSLNRGNQETQYF | TGTGCCAGCAGCCTCAATCGGGGGAACCAAGAGACCCAGTACTTC
TRBJ2-3 | - | TRBV14 | - | CASSQIFGRRTDTQYF | TGTGCCAGCAGCCAAATTTTTGGTAGGAGGACAGATACGCAGTATTTT
TRBJ2-1 | - | TRBV24-1 | TRBD2 | CATSEGGRGGNEQFF | TGTGCCACCAGTGAAGGTGGACGGGGGGGCAATGAGCAGTTCTTC
TRBJ1-2 | - | TRBV11-2 | TRBD1 | CASSSKPDRGPRYGYTF | TGTGCCAGCAGCTCTAAGCCGGACAGGGGGCCTCGCTATGGCTACACCTTC
TRBJ2-7 | - | TRBV27 | - | CASMSRGGRNNYEQYF | TGTGCCAGCATGTCAAGGGGGGGACGGAATAACTACGAGCAGTACTTC
TRBJ1-4 | - | TRBV2 | TRBD1 | CATAGQGARKLFF | TGTGCCACTGCGGGACAGGGGGCGCGAAAACTGTTTTTT
TRBJ1-1 | - | TRBV2 | TRBD1 | CAYRNSGQAEAFF | TGTGCTTACCGCAACAGTGGACAGGCTGAAGCTTTCTTT
TRBJ2-3 | once | TRBV5-1 | TRBD1 | CASSFAGQGITDTQYF | TGCGCCAGCAGCTTTGCAGGACAGGGTATCACAGATACGCAGTATTTT
TRBJ2-3 | - | TRBV4-1 | TRBD2 | CASSTGLAGGPTDTQYF | TGCGCCAGCAGTACGGGACTAGCGGGGGGGCCCACAGATACGCAGTATTTT
TRBJ2-1 | - | TRBV6-4 | TRBD1 | CASSVVASRGNEQFF | TGTGCCAGCAGTGTGGTGGCTAGCAGGGGGAATGAGCAGTTCTTC
TRBJ2-2 | - | TRBV3-1/TRBV3-2 | TRBD1 | CASDTGVPPNTGELFF | TGTGCCAGTGATACAGGGGTCCCCCCGAACACCGGGGAGCTGTTTTTT